Following are 29 T cell receptor beta chains from one sample sequenced in a study of blood T cell repertoires in COVID-19. This table comes from immunoSEQ multiplex PCR, and its TCRdb copy is limited to in-frame clones, with some not included. In the table there are a few hundred thousand clones, just under 90% of which are singletons. What was sequenced was PBMCs or T cells enriched from blood (not recorded which). The receptor set was obtained from a woman in her 30s who had recovered from COVID-19.

The chain has TRBV27 and TRBJ1-6, with TRBD1 matching 9 bases. The CDR3 covers 12 residues. Germline V gene sequence: CDR1 MNHEY, CDR2 SMNVEV (reference sequence). The junction had 4 bases not matched to a gene; V was cut back by 10 bases and J by 9 bases. The CDR3 region is CAIGTGFSPLHF. The CDR3 nucleotides are TGTGCCATCGGGACAGGGTTTTCACCCCTCCACTTT.

This clone has a single count. Here the CDR3 reads CASSFAGWGSPLHF. The CDR3 DNA follows: TGTGCCAGCAGTTTTGCGGGTTGGGGTTCACCCCTCCACTTT. The rearrangement uses TRBV28 and TRBJ1-6; D is undetermined. This CDR3 region has 14 residues. V lost 3 bases to trimming and J lost 9 bases, with 12 bases between them. Germline V gene sequence: CDR1 MDHEN, CDR2 SYDVKM.

This clone was detected once. The chain combines TRBV19 with TRBJ1-3; D is undetermined. Trimming removed 3 bases from V and 2 bases from J, with 11 bases in between. This CDR3 is built from 15 residues. The germline V gene encodes CDR1 LNHDA and CDR2 SQIVND (reference sequence). The CDR3 DNA follows: TGTGCCAGTAGTATTGGTCAGTTACCTGGAAACACCATATATTTT. It is translated as CASSIGQLPGNTIYF. Filled out from reference TRBV19 and TRBJ1-3, the complete variable domain reads DGGITQSPKYLFRKEGQNVTLSCEQNLNHDAMYWYRQDPGQGLRLIYYSQIVNDFQKGDIAEGYSVSREKKESFPLTVTSAQKNPTAFYLCASSIGQLPGNTIYFGEGSWLTVV.

The chain has TRBV10-1 and TRBJ2-2, with a weak D call TRBD2 (5 bases). Looked up from germline, CDR1 is WNHNN and CDR2 is SYGVQD (reference sequence). This CDR3 has 12 amino acids. Deletions cut 8 bases from V and 6 bases from J, with 10 bases between. This CDR3 is CASRRESGELFF. The CDR3 DNA reads as TGCGCCAGCCGCCGGGAATCCGGGGAGCTGTTTTTT.

The rearrangement joins TRBV6-1 to TRBJ2-7; D might be TRBD2 (6 bases). Trimming took 7 bases from V and 2 from J, leaving 18 bases between them. Germline lookup yields CDR1 MNHNS and CDR2 SASEGT. The CDR3 sequence is 15 residues long. The chain's CDR3 is CASTRGGDGTYEQYF. For the CDR3, the DNA is TGTGCCAGCACCCGAGGAGGGGACGGTACCTACGAGCAGTACTTC.

The genes are TRBV5-1 and TRBJ1-1, with TRBD1 matching over 8 bases. Germline lookup yields CDR1 SGHRS and CDR2 YFSETQ. The CDR3 covers 19 residues. J was trimmed by 5 bases and V by 2 bases; bases with no gene match: 20. The chain's CDR3 is CASSFERLTAGGLGTEAFF. As DNA, the CDR3 is TGCGCCAGCAGCTTTGAGCGGTTGACGGCAGGGGGCTTGGGGACTGAAGCTTTCTTT.

The rearrangement uses TRBV9 and TRBJ2-7; D is possibly TRBD1 (7 bases). The V end lost 0 bases, the J end lost 6 bases, and 16 bases lay between the germline ends. The CDR3 length is 15 residues. Germline-derived CDR1 and CDR2 are SGDLS and YYNGEE. The DNA for the CDR3 is TGTGCCAGCAGCGTAGAAACAGGGGAGGTGGGCGAGCAGTACTTC. Encoded protein: CASSVETGEVGEQYF.

This clone was detected only once. The chain carries TRBV4-2 and TRBJ2-7; 7 nucleotides agree with TRBD1. The germline V gene has CDR1 LGHNA and CDR2 YNFKEQ. The CDR3 runs to 16 residues. Trimming removed 0 bases from V and 3 bases from J; junction bases left unmatched: 8. The CDR3 sequence: CASSQDRQGQLYEQYF. CDR3 nucleotides: TGTGCCAGCAGCCAAGATAGACAGGGACAACTCTACGAGCAGTACTTC.

This sequence joins TRBV24-1 and TRBJ2-7; 7 nucleotides line up with TRBD2. There are 13 residues in the CDR3. The germline gives CDR1 KGHDR, CDR2 SFDVKD. J was trimmed by 6 bases and V by 4 bases; bases with no gene match: 5. This CDR3 is CATSDGLEGEQYF. The CDR3 region has the DNA TGTGCCACCAGTGACGGACTAGAGGGCGAGCAGTACTTC.

The gene calls are TRBV7-2 and TRBJ1-5; D perhaps matches TRBD1 (6 bases). The germline gives CDR1 SGHTA, CDR2 FQGNSA. This CDR3 has 15 residues. The ends were cut back, 6 bases at V and 4 bases at J, with 16 bases in the middle. The CDR3, as DNA: TGTGCCAGCAGAGACAACAGGGTTGCAAATCAGCCCCAGCATTTT. As protein: CASRDNRVANQPQHF.

This clone was recorded a few times. Other DNA sequences in this specimen translate into the identical CDR3. CDR3 region: CASSLMRGNYGYTF. The CDR3 coding sequence is TGTGCCAGCAGCTTGATGCGGGGAAACTATGGCTACACCTTC. The V call is TRBV5-6, the J call TRBJ1-2; no clear D gene. Germline V gives CDR1 SGHDT, CDR2 YYEEEE. The V end was cut by 1 base, the J end by 2 bases, with 9 bases between. The CDR3 is made up of 14 amino acids.

The chain employs TRBV6-5 and TRBJ1-6; TRBD1 matches at 9 bases. The CDR3 sequence is 13 residues long. Looked up from germline, CDR1 is MNHEY and CDR2 is SVGAGI. V trimming: 11 bases; J trimming: 7 bases; junction bases outside the gene matches: 6. DNA of the CDR3: TGTGCCGGGGGACAGGGTTGGAATTCACCCCTCCACTTT. Amino acids: CAGGQGWNSPLHF.

The V call is TRBV4-3, the J call TRBJ1-1, with D maybe TRBD1 (5 bases). Germline V CDR1 and CDR2: LGHNA, YSLEER. The CDR3 covers 18 residues. The V gene lost 4 bases and the J gene lost 0 bases, with 21 bases spanning the gap. The CDR3 coding sequence is TGCGCCAGCAGCCTCATCCCCTGGCAGGGAAATATGAACACTGAAGCTTTCTTT. It translates to CASSLIPWQGNMNTEAFF.

CDR3 sequence: CASSPGTGDNEQYF. The CDR3 region has the DNA TGTGCCAGCAGCCCCGGGACAGGGGATAACGAGCAGTACTTC. The J gene is TRBJ2-7, the V gene TRBV9; 10 nucleotides agree with TRBD1. Losses at the gene ends were 4 bases for V and 5 bases for J; bases not matched to a gene: 6. CDR3 length: 14 residues. The germline CDR1 and CDR2 sequences are SGDLS and YYNGEE. Full variable domain (rest looked up from reference TRBV9 and TRBJ2-7): DSGVTQTPKHLITATGQRVTLRCSPRSGDLSVYWYQQSLDQGLQFLIQYYNGEERAKGNILERFSAQQFPDLHSELNLSSLELGDSALYFCASSPGTGDNEQYFGPGTRLTVT.

The chain carries TRBV27 and TRBJ1-5; D may be TRBD1 (6 bases). The germline V gene has CDR1 MNHEY and CDR2 SMNVEV (reference sequence). Trimming cost V 3 bases and J 3 bases, with 9 bases left between them. CDR3 size: 14 residues. The CDR3: CASSLGGPNQPQHF. The CDR3 nucleotides are TGTGCCAGCAGTTTGGGGGGGCCCAATCAGCCCCAGCATTTT.

This clone appeared a few times. This rearrangement joins TRBV7-9 to TRBJ2-7; D remains ambiguous. The CDR3 is 16 amino acids. Trimming shortened V by 4 bases and J by 5 bases, and 21 bases separated the two germline ends. The germline V gene has CDR1 SEHNR and CDR2 FQNEAQ (reference sequence). CDR3 DNA sequence: TGTGCCAGCAGCTATCAACCCGGTGGGCTGTCAGACGAGCAGTACTTC. It specifies CASSYQPGGLSDEQYF.

The V and J genes are TRBV27 and TRBJ2-1; 9 bases fit TRBD2. The germline gives CDR1 MNHEY, CDR2 SMNVEV (reference sequence). The CDR3 is made up of 18 amino acids. V dropped 1 base and J dropped 7; count of bases not matched to a gene: 14. For the CDR3, the DNA is TGTGCCAGCAGTTTATATGGTAGCGGGAGACCTGGAATGAATGAGCAGTTCTTC. It translates to CASSLYGSGRPGMNEQFF.

The CDR3 spells CASSFATSSQAFF. The CDR3 DNA is TGTGCCAGCAGTTTTGCGACATCATCCCAAGCTTTCTTT. The chain is built from TRBV12-3 or TRBV12-4 and TRBJ1-1; D unresolved. The ends were cut back, 3 bases at V and 9 bases at J, with 14 bases in the middle. This CDR3 has 13 residues.

J is TRBJ1-3 and V is TRBV19; D remains unclear. In germline, CDR1 is LNHDA, CDR2 SQIVND (reference sequence). Trimming pared 7 bases from V and 4 bases from J, leaving 20 bases between. This CDR3 region has 16 residues. CDR3: CASTRTATAGGNTIYF. CDR3 nucleotide sequence: TGTGCCAGTACCCGGACGGCTACTGCGGGAGGAAACACCATATATTTT.

The rearrangement links TRBV24-1 to TRBJ2-3, with D possibly TRBD2 on 5 matching bases. CDR3 length: 17 residues. V gave up 0 bases and J gave up 0 bases, with 12 bases separating them. CDR1 is KGHDR and CDR2 is SFDVKD in the germline V gene. The CDR3 is CATSDLQGGGSTDTQYF. The CDR3 bases are TGTGCCACCAGTGATTTGCAAGGCGGAGGTAGCACAGATACGCAGTATTTT.

The chain couples TRBV6-5 to TRBJ2-4; the match to TRBD2 covers 10 bases. The germline gives CDR1 MNHEY, CDR2 SVGAGI. The CDR3 sequence is 15 residues long. Trimming at V came to 9 bases and at J to 9 bases, leaving 14 bases not matched to a gene. CDR3 amino acids: CASTDAAGGPIIQYF. CDR3 DNA sequence: TGTGCCAGTACCGACGCAGCGGGAGGGCCCATCATTCAGTACTTC.

This clone was seen more than once but under ten times. The chain employs TRBV2 and TRBJ1-6; D ambiguous. With 4 bases removed from V and 9 bases from J, the gap between germline ends came to 13 bases. The germline CDR1 and CDR2 sequences are SNHLY and FYNNEI. The CDR3 runs 14 residues. This CDR3 reads CASSVRREGSPLHF. CDR3 coding DNA: TGTGCCAGCAGTGTTAGACGAGAGGGTTCACCCCTCCACTTT.

This chain joins TRBV7-2 and TRBJ2-1; 10 nucleotides line up with TRBD1. CDR3 length equals 16 residues. The ends lost 1 base at V and 4 bases at J; junction bases unmatched: 4. From germline, CDR1 is SGHTA and CDR2 FQGNSA. The CDR3 protein is CASSLVAGQGYNEQFF. The CDR3 bases are TGTGCCAGCAGCTTAGTCGCGGGACAGGGGTACAATGAGCAGTTCTTC.

The chain couples TRBV13 to TRBJ1-2; 9 bases line up with TRBD1. The CDR3 is 14 amino acids. Germline CDR1 is PRHDT and CDR2 is FYEKMQ (reference sequence). The ends lost 5 bases at V and 8 bases at J; junction bases unmatched: 9. The CDR3 is CASSQTNRGLGYTF. In DNA form, the CDR3 reads TGTGCCAGCAGCCAAACAAACAGGGGGCTCGGCTACACCTTC.

This chain joins TRBV28 and TRBJ1-2, with unresolved D. V shed 3 bases and J shed 2 bases, with 10 bases lying between them. CDR1 and CDR2 from the germline V gene are MDHEN and SYDVKM. The CDR3 is 14 residues long. For the CDR3, the DNA is TGTGCCAGCAGTTTTCTAGGTAACAACTATGGCTACACCTTC. The encoded protein is CASSFLGNNYGYTF.

This clone came up a few times. The CDR3 is CASSDRVNYGYTF. For the CDR3, the DNA is TGTGCCAGCAGCGACAGGGTGAACTATGGCTACACCTTC. J is TRBJ1-2 and V is TRBV12-3 or TRBV12-4; 7 bases are shared with TRBD1. CDR3 size: 13 residues. V lost 6 bases to trimming and J lost 2 bases; unmatched junction nucleotides: 3.

The CDR3 is CASSPGQEETQYF. DNA of the CDR3: TGTGCCAGCAGCCCTGGACAGGAAGAGACCCAGTACTTC. This chain links TRBV7-3 with TRBJ2-5; 7 positions match TRBD1. Germline-derived CDR1 and CDR2 are SGHTA and FQGTGA. V trimming: 5 bases; J trimming: 3 bases; junction bases outside the gene matches: 3. CDR3 length: 13 residues.

This chain joins TRBV5-5 and TRBJ2-5; maybe TRBD2 (6 bases). Trimming shortened V by 1 base and J by 1 base, and 8 bases separated the two germline ends. Per germline, CDR1 SGHKS and CDR2 YYEKEE (reference sequence). The CDR3 is 14 amino acids. CDR3 DNA sequence: TGTGCCAGCAGCTTGCTAGCGTCCCAAGAGACCCAGTACTTC. Translation gives CASSLLASQETQYF.

This clone appeared once. The chain employs TRBV24-1 and TRBJ2-1, with a tentative D call TRBD1 (6 bases). This CDR3 is 13 amino acids long. Germline lookup yields CDR1 KGHDR and CDR2 SFDVKD. The V end lost 7 bases, the J end lost 5 bases, and 11 bases lay between the germline ends. The CDR3 DNA is TGTGCCACCAGGGACAGAAATAACAATGAGCAGTTCTTC. Translated, it gives CATRDRNNNEQFF.